This T cell receptor (beta chain) is from a study of control samples from healthy donors and cancer patients. Data came from immunoSEQ multiplex PCR; TCRdb stores just in-frame clones and leaves some out. This sample has 150,000 or so clones, with roughly 94% found just once. This CDR3 has 17 amino acids. V gave up 0 bases and J gave up 3 bases, with 17 bases separating them. Germline V gene sequence: CDR1 SGDLS, CDR2 YYNGEE. Sequenced input: blood. The V gene is TRBV9, the J gene TRBJ2-3, with D possibly TRBD2 on 6 matching bases. The source of this sequence is a man aged 35-49 years in good health. CDR3 sequence: CASSVALNRGLTDTQYF. The CDR3, as DNA: TGTGCCAGCAGCGTAGCTCTGAATCGGGGACTTACAGATACGCAGTATTTT.